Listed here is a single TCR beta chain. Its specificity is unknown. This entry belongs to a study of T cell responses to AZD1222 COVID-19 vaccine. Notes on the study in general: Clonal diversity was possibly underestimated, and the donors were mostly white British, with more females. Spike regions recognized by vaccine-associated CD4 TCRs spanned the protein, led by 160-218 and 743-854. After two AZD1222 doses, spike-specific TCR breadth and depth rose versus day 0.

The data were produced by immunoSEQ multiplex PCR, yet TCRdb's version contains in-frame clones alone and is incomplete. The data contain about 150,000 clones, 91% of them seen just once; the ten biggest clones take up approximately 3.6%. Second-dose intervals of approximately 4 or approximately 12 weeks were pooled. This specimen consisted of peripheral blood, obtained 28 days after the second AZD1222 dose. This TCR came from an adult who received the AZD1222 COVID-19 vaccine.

The CDR3 protein is CASRLAVAYGYTF. CDR3 sequence (DNA): TGTGCCAGCAGACTCGCAGTCGCCTATGGCTACACCTTC. The V gene is TRBV28, the J gene TRBJ1-2; D uncertain. CDR1 MDHEN and CDR2 SYDVKM come from the germline V gene. The CDR3 loop spans 13 amino acids. The V end lost 6 bases, the J end lost 4 bases, and 12 bases lay between the germline ends.